What follows are 6 T cell receptor beta chains derived from one specimen sequenced in a study of cytomegalovirus exposure and HLA in healthy donors. The PCR was carried out with 60 Vbeta primers and 13 Jbeta primers. Clones were read by immunoSEQ multiplex PCR, and TCRdb kept only the in-frame ones, dropping some. The sample carries approximately 160,000 clones, around 80% recorded once. Source material: PBMCs. Receptor source: a human donor in good health.

The V and J genes are TRBV10-3 and TRBJ2-1, with D perhaps matching TRBD2 (6 bases). Germline loops: CDR1 ENHRY, CDR2 SYGVKD. Trimming removed 6 bases from V and 6 bases from J, with 12 bases in between. CDR3 length: 13 amino acids. For the CDR3, the DNA is TGTGCCATCAGGACCGCGGGGACCAATGAGCAGTTCTTC. Translation gives CAIRTAGTNEQFF.

The gene calls are TRBV11-2 and TRBJ2-1; 7 bases align to TRBD1. Germline V gene sequence: CDR1 SGHAT, CDR2 FQNNGV. The CDR3 is made up of 15 amino acids. J lost 7 bases, V lost 1 base, and 7 bases had no gene match. CDR3 amino acids: CASSLGQGVRNEQFF. CDR3 DNA sequence: TGTGCCAGCAGCTTAGGACAGGGTGTTCGTAATGAGCAGTTCTTC.

This rearrangement joins TRBV4-1 to TRBJ1-5, with TRBD1 identical over 8 bases. Germline V CDR1 and CDR2: MGHRA, YSYEKL. CDR3 length: 15 residues. The ends lost 1 base at V and 7 bases at J; junction bases unmatched: 6. DNA of the CDR3: TGCGCCAGCAGCCAAGGTCCACAGGGGGGACAGCCCCAGCATTTT. This encodes CASSQGPQGGQPQHF.

The chain carries TRBV7-9 and TRBJ2-2; D possibly corresponds to TRBD2 (6 bases). V was pared by 2 bases and J by 0 bases, with 16 bases between. Germline V gene data show CDR1 as SEHNR and CDR2 as FQNEAQ (reference sequence). This CDR3 has 18 amino acids. The CDR3 region is CASSLHTGGVANTGELFF. The CDR3 nucleotides are TGTGCCAGCAGCTTACATACCGGGGGAGTAGCGAACACCGGGGAGCTGTTTTTT.

This clone was seen a few times. This chain joins TRBV5-4 and TRBJ1-1; possible D gene TRBD1, 6 bases. V gave up 7 bases and J gave up 0 bases, with 19 bases separating them. From germline, CDR1 is SGHNT and CDR2 YYREEE (reference sequence). The CDR3 contains 16 residues. The CDR3 bases are TGTGCCAGCGTACGGGACACCGGAAAGATGAACACTGAAGCTTTCTTT. Its translation is CASVRDTGKMNTEAFF.

The CDR3 loop reads CASSQVALAVYEQYF. DNA of the CDR3: TGCGCCAGCAGCCAAGTCGCCCTAGCTGTCTACGAGCAGTACTTC. This rearrangement joins TRBV4-1 to TRBJ2-7; a weak D match, TRBD2 (5 bases). Between the trimmed V and J ends, which lost 1 base and 3 bases, there was a span of 13 bases. Germline-derived CDR1 and CDR2 are MGHRA and YSYEKL. The CDR3 totals 15 residues.